Below, 22 T cell receptor beta chains from the same sample are listed, as sequenced in a study of long-term antiretroviral therapy in people with HIV. Sequencing relied on immunoSEQ assay v3.0, run at survey level. Generated by immunoSEQ multiplex PCR, the TCRdb table keeps only in-frame clones and is missing some. Of some 30,000 clones in the sample, approximately 90% were seen once. The sequencing here drew on unsorted PBMCs, taken 1.8 years after starting antiretroviral therapy. The receptors originated from a woman between 18 and 29 years old with HIV.

This chain links TRBV2 with TRBJ2-5, with D possibly TRBD2 on 6 matching bases. The CDR3 contains 13 residues. The V gene's germline CDR1 is SNHLY and CDR2 FYNNEI. Trimming pared 11 bases from V and 5 bases from J, leaving 18 bases between. CDR3 loop: CAGKGAGLETQYF. In nucleotides, the CDR3 is TGTGCCGGGAAGGGAGCGGGTCTGGAGACCCAGTACTTC.

The rearrangement joins TRBV2 to TRBJ2-1; 7 nucleotides agree with TRBD2. CDR1 and CDR2 from the germline V gene are SNHLY and FYNNEI. V was clipped by 5 bases and J by 8 bases; unmatched bases: 6. CDR3 size: 13 residues. CDR3 sequence reads: CASSREANHEQFF. The CDR3 DNA follows: TGTGCCAGCAGTCGGGAGGCGAACCATGAGCAGTTCTTC.

J is TRBJ1-2 and V is TRBV13, with 8 positions matching TRBD1. Per germline, CDR1 PRHDT and CDR2 FYEKMQ (reference sequence). This CDR3 has 15 residues. V lost 2 bases and J lost 4; bases outside the gene matches: 6. This chain's CDR3 is CASSLSTGAIYGYTF. DNA for the CDR3: TGTGCCAGCAGCTTATCGACAGGGGCGATCTATGGCTACACCTTC. Full variable domain (missing parts from reference TRBV13 and TRBJ1-2): AAGVIQSPRHLIKEKRETATLKCYPIPRHDTVYWYQQGPGQDPQFLISFYEKMQSDKGSIPDRFSAQQFSDYHSELNMSSLELGDSALYFCASSLSTGAIYGYTFGSGTRLTVV.

J is TRBJ2-3 and V is TRBV27; D is unclear. The V end lost 6 bases, the J end lost 4 bases, and 8 bases lay between the germline ends. CDR1 MNHEY and CDR2 SMNVEV come from the germline V gene (reference sequence). CDR3 size: 12 residues. Here the CDR3 DNA reads TGTGCCAGCAGGGGCGAGCCAGATACGCAGTATTTT. This encodes CASRGEPDTQYF.

This rearrangement joins TRBV15 to TRBJ1-5; tentatively, D is TRBD1 (6 bases). CDR3 length: 13 amino acids. Germline V CDR1 and CDR2: LNHNV, YYDKDF (reference sequence). Trimming took off 6 bases at V and 5 bases at J, with 11 bases between the two ends. The CDR3 sequence: CATRAGEDQPQHF. CDR3 DNA sequence: TGTGCCACCAGGGCAGGGGAAGATCAGCCCCAGCATTTT.

The chain recombines TRBV9 with TRBJ2-1; TRBD2 aligns across 12 bases. V dropped 3 bases and J dropped 2; count of bases not matched to a gene: 3. Germline CDR1 reads SGDLS; CDR2 reads YYNGEE. The CDR3 contains 16 residues. CDR3: CASSGRTSGAYNEQFF. The CDR3 nucleotides are TGTGCCAGCAGCGGCAGGACTAGCGGGGCCTACAATGAGCAGTTCTTC. Complete variable domain (other parts from reference TRBV9 and TRBJ2-1): DSGVTQTPKHLITATGQRVTLRCSPRSGDLSVYWYQQSLDQGLQFLIQYYNGEERAKGNILERFSAQQFPDLHSELNLSSLELGDSALYFCASSGRTSGAYNEQFFGPGTRLTVL.

V usage is TRBV5-1 and J usage is TRBJ1-6, with 8 nucleotides matching TRBD1. The CDR3 runs 15 residues. V lost 5 bases to trimming and J lost 9 bases; unmatched junction nucleotides: 10. In germline, CDR1 is SGHRS, CDR2 YFSETQ. The CDR3 protein is CASSSGQGTGSPLHF. CDR3 sequence (DNA): TGCGCCAGCAGTTCTGGACAGGGAACGGGTTCACCCCTCCACTTT.

The rearrangement links TRBV19 to TRBJ2-7; D call uncertain. The CDR3 loop spans 14 amino acids. In germline, CDR1 is LNHDA, CDR2 SQIVND (reference sequence). Trimming took 5 bases from V and 2 from J, leaving 13 bases between them. DNA of the CDR3: TGTGCCAGTAGTCTTGGGATCTCGACCTACGAGCAGTACTTC. Translation gives CASSLGISTYEQYF.

In nucleotides, the CDR3 is TGTGCCAGCAGCTTACAGGGAATAGCAACTAATGAAAAACTGTTTTTT. This encodes CASSLQGIATNEKLFF. The chain uses TRBV27 and TRBJ1-4; tentatively, D is TRBD1 (6 bases). V was shortened by 6 bases and J by 0 bases, with 14 bases between the two germline ends. Germline assignment: CDR1 MNHEY and CDR2 SMNVEV (reference sequence). This CDR3 has 16 amino acids.

J is TRBJ2-2 and V is TRBV4-3; D is unclear. Germline V lookup: CDR1 LGHNA, CDR2 YSLEER. V lost 1 base, J lost 7 bases, and 13 bases lay in between. This CDR3 comprises 15 residues. This chain's CDR3 is CASSQVTRTNGELFF. The CDR3 DNA reads TGCGCCAGCAGCCAAGTGACAAGGACGAACGGGGAGCTGTTTTTT.

CDR3 residues: CASSPHDRDYGYTF. In nucleotides, the CDR3 is TGTGCCAGCTCCCCCCACGACAGGGATTATGGCTACACCTTC. This rearrangement joins TRBV19 to TRBJ1-2, with TRBD1 matching 7 bases. V lost 9 bases to trimming and J lost 5 bases; unmatched junction nucleotides: 12. The germline gives CDR1 LNHDA, CDR2 SQIVND (reference sequence). The CDR3 totals 14 residues. Variable domain in full (rest from reference TRBV19 and TRBJ1-2): DGGITQSPKYLFRKEGQNVTLSCEQNLNHDAMYWYRQDPGQGLRLIYYSQIVNDFQKGDIAEGYSVSREKKESFPLTVTSAQKNPTAFYLCASSPHDRDYGYTFGSGTRLTVV.

The rearrangement links TRBV6-6 to TRBJ2-7; D is perhaps TRBD1 (6 bases). The CDR3 has 14 residues. Germline loops: CDR1 MNHNY, CDR2 SVGAGI (reference sequence). Trimming removed 6 bases at V and 4 bases at J, with 16 bases between. The CDR3: CASSPGQYVYEQYF. DNA for the CDR3: TGTGCCAGCAGCCCCGGACAGTACGTTTACGAGCAGTACTTC.

The chain recombines TRBV7-2 with TRBJ2-3, with 7 bases identical to TRBD2. With 3 bases clipped from V and 4 bases from J, the junction kept 13 bases outside the gene matches. The germline gives CDR1 SGHTA, CDR2 FQGNSA. The CDR3 contains 17 residues. In nucleotides, the CDR3 is TGTGCCAGCAGCTTCGGGACTACAATAAAACCCCCAGATACGCAGTATTTT. Translation gives CASSFGTTIKPPDTQYF.

The rearrangement uses TRBV9 and TRBJ1-2; D is unresolved. The CDR3 spans 19 residues. V was trimmed by 4 bases and J by 4 bases, leaving 29 bases between them. Germline CDR1 SGDLS, CDR2 YYNGEE. The CDR3 coding sequence is TGTGCCAGCAGCCCCCGGACGGGATCGAACCGGGCAGGATTCTATGGCTACACCTTC. It specifies CASSPRTGSNRAGFYGYTF. The full variable domain, rest sourced from reference TRBV9 and TRBJ1-2, is DSGVTQTPKHLITATGQRVTLRCSPRSGDLSVYWYQQSLDQGLQFLIQYYNGEERAKGNILERFSAQQFPDLHSELNLSSLELGDSALYFCASSPRTGSNRAGFYGYTFGSGTRLTVV.

The V call is TRBV18, the J call TRBJ1-3, with D perhaps TRBD1 (5 bases). Germline V lookup: CDR1 KGHSH, CDR2 LQKENI. The germline V and J ends were trimmed by 11 bases and 0 bases, with 17 bases remaining between them. The CDR3 covers 15 residues. The CDR3 reads CAAGTDDHSGNTIYF. CDR3 DNA: TGTGCCGCAGGGACGGATGACCACTCTGGAAACACCATATATTTT.

The gene calls are TRBV28 and TRBJ1-5; 8 bases agree with TRBD1. Germline lookup yields CDR1 MDHEN and CDR2 SYDVKM. The CDR3 has 15 residues. Unmatched junction bases numbered 7, after V lost 3 bases and J lost 6 bases. In nucleotides, the CDR3 is TGTGCCAGCAGTTTGGACAGGGAGGAGGGTCAGCCCCAGCATTTT. Translating it yields CASSLDREEGQPQHF.

The DNA of the CDR3 is TGTGCCAGCAGTGAACTACAGGGAAACACCGGGGAGCTGTTTTTT. Residues: CASSELQGNTGELFF. The chain combines TRBV2 with TRBJ2-2, with TRBD1 as a possible D gene (6 bases). This CDR3 region has 15 residues. Germline V CDR1 and CDR2: SNHLY, FYNNEI. V gave up 2 bases and J gave up 2 bases, with 9 bases separating them.

The chain uses TRBV28 and TRBJ1-1, with D perhaps TRBD1 (5 bases). Germline V gene sequence: CDR1 MDHEN, CDR2 SYDVKM. The V gene lost 5 bases and the J gene lost 5 bases, with 18 bases spanning the gap. The CDR3 extends over 15 amino acids. The DNA of the CDR3 is TGTGCCAGCAGTCTACCCTCGGGGGATCGGACTGAAGCTTTCTTT. This encodes CASSLPSGDRTEAFF.

The V call is TRBV27, the J call TRBJ1-1, with D perhaps matching TRBD1 (6 bases). CDR1 MNHEY and CDR2 SMNVEV come from the germline V gene (reference sequence). V was trimmed by 2 bases and J by 1 base, leaving 8 bases between them. The CDR3 is made up of 14 amino acids. The CDR3 DNA is TGTGCCAGCAGTTTAGTCAGGGGGAACACTGAAGCTTTCTTT. It is translated as CASSLVRGNTEAFF.

This clone has just one count. V is TRBV9 and J is TRBJ2-3, with 11 bases aligning to TRBD2. V shed 0 bases and J 1 base; nucleotides not matched to a gene: 1. CDR3 length equals 16 residues. CDR1 and CDR2 (germline): SGDLS, YYNGEE. The CDR3 sequence is CASSVAGLAGTDTQYF. DNA of the CDR3: TGTGCCAGCAGCGTAGCGGGACTAGCGGGCACAGATACGCAGTATTTT. The whole variable domain, remainder taken from reference TRBV9 and TRBJ2-3, is DSGVTQTPKHLITATGQRVTLRCSPRSGDLSVYWYQQSLDQGLQFLIQYYNGEERAKGNILERFSAQQFPDLHSELNLSSLELGDSALYFCASSVAGLAGTDTQYFGPGTRLTVL.

The rearrangement joins TRBV23-1 to TRBJ2-7; 9 nucleotides align to TRBD1. TRBV23-1 is an ORF, with its function uncertain. The length of the CDR3 is 13 residues. V lost 7 bases, J lost 5 bases, and 6 bases stayed unmatched. The CDR3, as DNA: TGCGCCAGCATCCGGGACAGGGTCCACGAGCAGTACTTC. Encoded protein: CASIRDRVHEQYF.

V and J are TRBV14 and TRBJ2-5; D not certain. This CDR3 region has 14 residues. Per germline, CDR1 SGHDN and CDR2 FVKESK. V lost 6 bases to trimming and J lost 2 bases, with 13 bases between them. For the CDR3, the DNA is TGTGCCAGCAGTGGACGGTCTTTACAAGAGACCCAGTACTTC. This encodes CASSGRSLQETQYF.